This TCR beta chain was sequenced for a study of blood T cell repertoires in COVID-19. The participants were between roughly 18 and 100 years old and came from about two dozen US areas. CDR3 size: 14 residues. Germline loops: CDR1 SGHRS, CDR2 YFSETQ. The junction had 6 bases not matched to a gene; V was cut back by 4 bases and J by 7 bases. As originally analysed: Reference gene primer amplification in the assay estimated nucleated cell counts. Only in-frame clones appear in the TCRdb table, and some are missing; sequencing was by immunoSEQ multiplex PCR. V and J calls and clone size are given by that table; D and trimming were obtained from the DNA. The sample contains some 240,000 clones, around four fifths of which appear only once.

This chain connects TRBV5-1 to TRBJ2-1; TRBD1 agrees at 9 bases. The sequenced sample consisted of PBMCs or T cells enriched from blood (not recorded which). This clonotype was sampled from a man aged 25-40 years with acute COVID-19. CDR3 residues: CASSTRQGENEQFF. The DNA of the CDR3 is TGCGCCAGCAGCACCCGACAGGGGGAAAATGAGCAGTTCTTC.